The 12 T cell receptor beta chains below come from one sample, sequenced in a study of blood T cell repertoires in COVID-19. Sequenced by immunoSEQ multiplex PCR; TCRdb stores in-frame clones only, minus some. The table records under 200,000 clones, approximately 90% of them present only once. What was sequenced was peripheral blood. All receptors derive from a man aged 35-49 years with active or convalescent COVID-19.

In this sample, this clone turned up once. The J gene is TRBJ1-5, the V gene TRBV5-1; weak D call: TRBD1 (6 bases). The CDR3 is 16 residues long. From germline, CDR1 is SGHRS and CDR2 YFSETQ. Trimming pared 0 bases from V and 2 bases from J, leaving 12 bases between. In DNA, the CDR3 is TGCGCCAGCAGCTTGGATGGGGGCGCGCGCAATCAGCCCCAGCATTTT. Protein: CASSLDGGARNQPQHF.

The chain links TRBV4-2 to TRBJ2-3; 9 bases align to TRBD1. CDR1 LGHNA and CDR2 YNFKEQ come from the germline V gene. CDR3 length: 19 amino acids. Losses at the gene ends were 0 bases for V and 2 bases for J; bases not matched to a gene: 12. The CDR3 nucleotides are TGTGCCAGCAGCCAAGATGGTGGGACAGGGTTAGGGGTCACAGATACGCAGTATTTT. Amino acids: CASSQDGGTGLGVTDTQYF.

The rearrangement uses TRBV19 and TRBJ2-7; D is possibly TRBD2 (5 bases). V shed 5 bases and J shed 6 bases, with 14 bases lying between them. This CDR3 contains 13 residues. The germline V gene encodes CDR1 LNHDA and CDR2 SQIVND (reference sequence). The CDR3 coding sequence is TGTGCCAGTAGTGCCCCGGGAAGAGGCGAGCAGTACTTC. This encodes CASSAPGRGEQYF.

In the case of this clone: One end of the junction does not line up with germline, which may come from a read error. The rearrangement links TRBV5-1 to TRBJ1-6, with 7 bases fitting TRBD1. Germline assignment: CDR1 SGHRS and CDR2 YFSETQ. This CDR3 spans 14 amino acids. The CDR3 nucleotides read TGCGCCAGCAGCCCCGGGACAGCAAATTCAGCCCTCCACTTT. This encodes CASSPGTANSALHF.

The chain links TRBV28 to TRBJ1-6; 7 nucleotides agree with TRBD1. Germline V lookup: CDR1 MDHEN, CDR2 SYDVKM. The CDR3 runs 13 residues. Trimming at V came to 6 bases and at J to 11 bases, leaving 7 bases not matched to a gene. Here the CDR3 reads CASSPGQQAPLHF. CDR3 nucleotides: TGTGCCAGCAGCCCGGGACAGCAAGCACCCCTCCACTTT. Based on the CDR3 plus reference TRBV28 and TRBJ1-6, the full variable domain is DVKVTQSSRYLVKRTGEKVFLECVQDMDHENMFWYRQDPGLGLRLIYFSYDVKMKEKGDIPEGYSVSREKKERFSLILESASTNQTSMYLCASSPGQQAPLHFGNGTRLTVT.

The chain has TRBV5-8 and TRBJ1-4; TRBD1 matches 9 bases. CDR3 length equals 14 residues. V was clipped by 3 bases and J by 8 bases; unmatched bases: 5. Germline CDR1 reads SGHTS; CDR2 reads YDEGEE. The CDR3 nucleotides are TGTGCCAGCAGCTCCGGGACAGGGTTGGAAAAACTGTTTTTT. It translates to CASSSGTGLEKLFF.

The chain has TRBV9 and TRBJ2-3, with D tentatively TRBD2 (5 bases). The CDR3 sequence is 17 residues long. Germline V gene lookup returns CDR1 SGDLS and CDR2 YYNGEE. V shed 0 bases and J shed 0 bases, with 14 bases lying between them. CDR3 protein: CASSVGVLALSTDTQYF. CDR3 nucleotides: TGTGCCAGCAGCGTAGGGGTGTTAGCGCTGAGCACAGATACGCAGTATTTT.

The CDR3 DNA reads TGCGCCAGTAGAAGACTAGCGGGAGTGAATGAGCAGTTCTTC. It yields the protein CASRRLAGVNEQFF. The rearrangement links TRBV5-1 to TRBJ2-1; 12 positions agree with TRBD2. The germline V gene has CDR1 SGHRS and CDR2 YFSETQ. V was clipped by 8 bases and J by 7 bases; unmatched bases: 7. This CDR3 is 14 amino acids long. Based on the CDR3 plus reference TRBV5-1 and TRBJ2-1, the full variable domain is KAGVTQTPRYLIKTRGQQVTLSCSPISGHRSVSWYQQTPGQGLQFLFEYFSETQRNKGNFPGRFSGRQFSNSRSEMNVSTLELGDSALYLCASRRLAGVNEQFFGPGTRLTVL.

V and J are TRBV7-2 and TRBJ2-4, with TRBD1 as a possible D gene (6 bases). Trimming took 1 base from V and 7 from J, leaving 11 bases between them. This CDR3 spans 14 amino acids. Germline-derived CDR1 and CDR2 are SGHTA and FQGNSA. CDR3 amino acids: CASSLDPTGNIQYF. CDR3 bases: TGTGCCAGCAGCTTAGACCCTACAGGGAACATTCAGTACTTC.

The V call is TRBV19, the J call TRBJ1-5, with D possibly matching TRBD1 (5 bases). The CDR3 has 15 residues. V shed 8 bases and J shed 1 base, with 15 bases lying between them. Germline V gene data show CDR1 as LNHDA and CDR2 as SQIVND (reference sequence). The CDR3 reads CASFPGGGSNQPQHF. The CDR3 DNA reads as TGTGCCAGTTTCCCCGGGGGAGGGAGCAATCAGCCCCAGCATTTT.

The rearrangement joins TRBV19 to TRBJ1-3, with a possible D match to TRBD1 (5 bases). Germline values: CDR1 LNHDA, CDR2 SQIVND (reference sequence). The CDR3 runs 16 residues. V lost 4 bases to trimming and J lost 0 bases, with 13 bases between them. The CDR3, as DNA: TGTGCCAGTAGTAGATCAACAGGAGCCTCTGGAAACACCATATATTTT. This sequence encodes CASSRSTGASGNTIYF.

The chain is built from TRBV5-1 and TRBJ1-1; TRBD1 matches at 7 bases. Germline V CDR1 and CDR2: SGHRS, YFSETQ. J was trimmed by 1 base and V by 4 bases; bases with no gene match: 7. The CDR3 runs to 15 residues. CDR3 nucleotides: TGCGCCAGCAGCAAGACGGACAGGACGAACACTGAAGCTTTCTTT. Encoded protein: CASSKTDRTNTEAFF.